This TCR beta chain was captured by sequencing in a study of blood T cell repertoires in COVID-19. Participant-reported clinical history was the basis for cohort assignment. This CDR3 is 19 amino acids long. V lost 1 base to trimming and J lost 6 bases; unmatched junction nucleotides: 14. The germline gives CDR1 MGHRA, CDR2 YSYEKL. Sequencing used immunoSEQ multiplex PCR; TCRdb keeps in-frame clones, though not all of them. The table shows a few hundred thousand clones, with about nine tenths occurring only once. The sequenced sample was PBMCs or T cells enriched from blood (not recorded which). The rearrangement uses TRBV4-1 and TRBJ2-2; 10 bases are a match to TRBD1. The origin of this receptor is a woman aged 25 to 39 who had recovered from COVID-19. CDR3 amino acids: CASSQVLGLGQGVPGELFF. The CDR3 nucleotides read TGCGCCAGCAGCCAAGTTCTGGGTCTAGGACAGGGGGTCCCCGGGGAGCTGTTTTTT.